These T cell receptor beta chains were read from a single sample in a study of beta chain features in type 1 diabetes. Clones were sequenced by immunoSEQ multiplex PCR, and TCRdb holds only the in-frame ones, with some missing. The sample lists 810,000 or so clones, roughly 17% occurring once. The source material was naive CD4+ T cells from blood. The origin of the receptors is a woman between 18 and 29 years old in good health. Each CDR3 is given with its conserved first and last residue. The D gene is left open where the match is weak. Some rows mark clone size as missing; the rest say once, few, many or name a class of expanded clone.

j_gene: TRBJ2-2
abundance: NA
v_gene: TRBV5-1
d_gene: NA
CDR3aa: CASSPQTGTSTGELFF
CDR3nt: TGCGCCAGCAGCCCACAAACCGGGACAAGCACCGGGGAGCTGTTTTTT

j_gene: TRBJ2-1
abundance: few
v_gene: TRBV5-1
d_gene: TRBD2
CDR3aa: CASRLTAGGDLVEQFF
CDR3nt: TGCGCCAGCAGGTTGACAGCGGGAGGGGATCTCGTTGAGCAGTTCTTC

j_gene: TRBJ1-2
abundance: NA
v_gene: TRBV5-6
d_gene: NA
CDR3aa: CASSPGRGYGYTF
CDR3nt: TGTGCCAGCAGCCCGGGGCGGGGGTATGGCTACACCTTC

j_gene: TRBJ2-1
abundance: NA
v_gene: TRBV6-1
d_gene: NA
CDR3aa: CASIQGSPRYNEQFF
CDR3nt: TGTGCCAGCATCCAGGGTAGCCCCCGCTACAATGAGCAGTTCTTC

j_gene: TRBJ2-5
abundance: NA
v_gene: TRBV7-2
d_gene: TRBD2
CDR3aa: CARGGSRLAGQETQYF
CDR3nt: TGTGCCAGGGGTGGGTCGCGACTAGCGGGCCAAGAGACCCAGTACTTC

j_gene: TRBJ2-1
abundance: few
v_gene: TRBV10-3
d_gene: NA
CDR3aa: CAISDTLGYNEQFF
CDR3nt: TGTGCCATCAGTGACACACTCGGATACAATGAGCAGTTCTTC

j_gene: TRBJ2-3
abundance: NA
v_gene: TRBV4-2
d_gene: NA
CDR3aa: CASSHDLPNLGSGTQYF
CDR3nt: TGTGCCAGCAGCCATGACTTGCCCAACCTAGGCTCGGGTACGCAGTATTTT

j_gene: TRBJ2-1
abundance: few
v_gene: TRBV7-2
d_gene: TRBD1
CDR3aa: CASSLGGDSSEQFF
CDR3nt: TGTGCCAGCAGCTTAGGTGGGGACAGCAGTGAGCAGTTCTTC

j_gene: TRBJ2-1
abundance: NA
v_gene: TRBV5-6
d_gene: TRBD2
CDR3aa: CASSLYLAGVPHEQFF
CDR3nt: TGTGCCAGCAGCTTGTATCTAGCGGGAGTTCCGCATGAGCAGTTCTTC

j_gene: TRBJ2-7
abundance: NA
v_gene: TRBV15
d_gene: NA
CDR3aa: CATSWVRDSSSYEQYF
CDR3nt: TGTGCCACCAGCTGGGTGCGGGACTCAAGTTCCTACGAGCAGTACTTC

j_gene: TRBJ2-2
abundance: few
v_gene: TRBV7-9
d_gene: NA
CDR3aa: CASSSIGSAGELFF
CDR3nt: TGTGCCAGCAGCTCTATTGGGTCGGCCGGGGAGCTGTTTTTT

j_gene: TRBJ2-1
abundance: once
v_gene: TRBV19
d_gene: TRBD2
CDR3aa: CASSKRAGLAAYNEQFF
CDR3nt: TGTGCCAGTAGTAAACGGGCGGGACTAGCGGCCTACAATGAGCAGTTCTTC

j_gene: TRBJ2-5
abundance: few
v_gene: TRBV29-1
d_gene: TRBD1
CDR3aa: CSAGQGAGTQYF
CDR3nt: TGCAGCGCTGGACAGGGGGCCGGGACCCAGTACTTC

j_gene: TRBJ2-5
abundance: NA
v_gene: TRBV7-3
d_gene: NA
CDR3aa: CASSLQAGPQETQYF
CDR3nt: TGTGCCAGCAGCTTACAGGCGGGACCCCAAGAGACCCAGTACTTC

j_gene: TRBJ2-1
abundance: few
v_gene: TRBV7-3
d_gene: NA
CDR3aa: CASSLFAGTYNEQFF
CDR3nt: TGTGCCAGCAGCTTGTTTGCGGGTACCTACAATGAGCAGTTCTTC

j_gene: TRBJ1-2
abundance: few
v_gene: TRBV18
d_gene: NA
CDR3aa: CASSPGGQRPSYTF
CDR3nt: TGTGCCAGCTCACCAGGGGGGCAGAGGCCCAGCTACACCTTC

j_gene: TRBJ1-4
abundance: NA
v_gene: TRBV28
d_gene: TRBD1
CDR3aa: CASSVPGQEKLFF
CDR3nt: TGTGCCAGCAGTGTACCGGGACAGGAAAAACTGTTTTTT

j_gene: TRBJ2-4
abundance: few
v_gene: TRBV6-6
d_gene: NA
CDR3aa: CASRGHIQYF
CDR3nt: TGTGCCAGCCGGGGACACATTCAGTACTTC

j_gene: TRBJ1-2
abundance: NA
v_gene: TRBV9
d_gene: TRBD1
CDR3aa: CASSVEQGGYPSF
CDR3nt: TGTGCCAGCAGCGTAGAGCAAGGGGGCTATCCTTCCTTC

j_gene: TRBJ1-5
abundance: few
v_gene: TRBV4-2
d_gene: NA
CDR3aa: CASSQGVKNQPQHF
CDR3nt: TGTGCCAGCAGCCAGGGCGTCAAAAATCAGCCCCAGCATTTT

j_gene: TRBJ1-2
abundance: few
v_gene: TRBV14
d_gene: NA
CDR3aa: CASRPRGFNYGYTF
CDR3nt: TGTGCCAGCAGACCCCGGGGGTTTAACTATGGCTACACCTTC

j_gene: TRBJ1-1
abundance: NA
v_gene: TRBV10-3
d_gene: TRBD1
CDR3aa: CAITSTGDAEAFF
CDR3nt: TGTGCCATCACCTCGACAGGGGATGCTGAAGCTTTCTTT

j_gene: TRBJ2-2
abundance: NA
v_gene: TRBV10-2
d_gene: TRBD2
CDR3aa: CASSESRTRLFF
CDR3nt: TGCGCCAGCAGTGAGTCGCGGACTAGGCTGTTTTTT

j_gene: TRBJ2-4
abundance: NA
v_gene: TRBV4-3
d_gene: NA
CDR3aa: CASSQGQGRVKNIQYF
CDR3nt: TGCGCCAGCAGCCAAGGACAGGGGAGGGTCAAAAACATTCAGTACTTC

j_gene: TRBJ2-7
abundance: NA
v_gene: TRBV20-1
d_gene: NA
CDR3aa: CSARVPRPQYF
CDR3nt: TGCAGTGCTAGAGTCCCCCGCCCCCAGTACTTC

j_gene: TRBJ1-1
abundance: NA
v_gene: TRBV7-8
d_gene: NA
CDR3aa: CASSPLDGVNTEAFF
CDR3nt: TGTGCCAGCAGCCCCTTGGACGGTGTGAACACTGAAGCTTTCTTT

j_gene: TRBJ2-5
abundance: few
v_gene: TRBV5-1
d_gene: NA
CDR3aa: CASSSSKETQYF
CDR3nt: TGCGCCAGCAGCTCGAGCAAAGAGACCCAGTACTTC

j_gene: TRBJ2-1
abundance: few
v_gene: TRBV18
d_gene: TRBD2
CDR3aa: CASSPRLADPTNEQFF
CDR3nt: TGTGCCAGCTCACCAAGGCTAGCGGACCCTACTAATGAGCAGTTCTTC

j_gene: TRBJ2-1
abundance: few
v_gene: TRBV19
d_gene: NA
CDR3aa: CASSIMRLDNNEQFF
CDR3nt: TGTGCCAGTAGTATTATGAGACTGGATAATAATGAGCAGTTCTTC

j_gene: TRBJ2-5
abundance: few
v_gene: TRBV7-9
d_gene: TRBD2
CDR3aa: CASSLGTSGSKETQYF
CDR3nt: TGTGCCAGCAGCTTAGGGACTAGCGGGAGTAAAGAGACCCAGTACTTC

j_gene: TRBJ2-4
abundance: NA
v_gene: TRBV6-1
d_gene: TRBD1
CDR3aa: CASSEQGARRNIQYF
CDR3nt: TGTGCCAGCAGTGAACAGGGGGCGCGGAGAAACATTCAGTACTTC

j_gene: TRBJ1-5
abundance: few
v_gene: TRBV28
d_gene: NA
CDR3aa: CASIDNFGPQHF
CDR3nt: TGTGCCAGCATTGACAACTTTGGGCCCCAGCATTTT

j_gene: TRBJ2-3
abundance: NA
v_gene: TRBV16
d_gene: NA
CDR3aa: CASSQSPPDTQYF
CDR3nt: TGTGCCAGCAGCCAATCTCCACCCGATACGCAGTATTTT

j_gene: TRBJ2-2
abundance: few
v_gene: TRBV5-1
d_gene: NA
CDR3aa: CASTPQAGMTGELFF
CDR3nt: TGCGCCAGCACCCCCCAAGCAGGGATGACCGGGGAGCTGTTTTTT

j_gene: TRBJ1-5
abundance: few
v_gene: TRBV28
d_gene: NA
CDR3aa: CASRAQRVDQPQHF
CDR3nt: TGTGCCAGCAGGGCGCAGAGGGTCGATCAGCCCCAGCATTTT

j_gene: TRBJ2-1
abundance: NA
v_gene: TRBV13
d_gene: NA
CDR3aa: CASSFGSYNEQFF
CDR3nt: TGTGCCAGCAGTTTTGGGTCTTACAATGAGCAGTTCTTC

j_gene: TRBJ2-7
abundance: NA
v_gene: TRBV20-1
d_gene: NA
CDR3aa: CSAEADYEQYF
CDR3nt: TGCAGTGCTGAGGCTGACTACGAGCAGTACTTC

j_gene: TRBJ2-3
abundance: NA
v_gene: TRBV7-9
d_gene: TRBD2
CDR3aa: CASSRGLAGLSTDTQYF
CDR3nt: TGTGCCAGCAGCCGGGGACTAGCGGGCCTTAGCACAGATACGCAGTATTTT

j_gene: TRBJ2-5
abundance: NA
v_gene: TRBV21-1
d_gene: NA
CDR3aa: CASSRGSAQYF
CDR3nt: TGTGCCAGCAGCAGGGGTTCGGCCCAGTACTTC

j_gene: TRBJ1-1
abundance: NA
v_gene: TRBV27
d_gene: NA
CDR3aa: CASLPLQGRAFF
CDR3nt: TGTGCCAGCCTTCCCTTGCAGGGCCGCGCTTTCTTT

j_gene: TRBJ2-2
abundance: NA
v_gene: TRBV7-2
d_gene: TRBD1
CDR3aa: CASSFDRASRNTGELFF
CDR3nt: TGTGCCAGCAGCTTTGACAGGGCATCAAGGAACACCGGGGAGCTGTTTTTT

j_gene: TRBJ2-1
abundance: NA
v_gene: TRBV2
d_gene: NA
CDR3aa: CASSVAYSYNEQFF
CDR3nt: TGTGCCAGCAGTGTCGCCTACTCCTACAATGAGCAGTTCTTC

j_gene: TRBJ1-3
abundance: NA
v_gene: TRBV7-9
d_gene: TRBD1
CDR3aa: CASRRGPDTIYF
CDR3nt: TGTGCCAGCAGGAGGGGGCCGGACACCATATATTTT

j_gene: TRBJ2-3
abundance: many
v_gene: TRBV28
d_gene: NA
CDR3aa: CASSSRTDTQYF
CDR3nt: TGTGCCAGCAGTTCCAGAACAGATACGCAGTATTTT

j_gene: TRBJ1-1
abundance: few
v_gene: TRBV5-4
d_gene: NA
CDR3aa: CASSVNGETKAFF
CDR3nt: TGTGCCAGCAGCGTCAATGGGGAGACCAAAGCTTTCTTT

j_gene: TRBJ2-3
abundance: few
v_gene: TRBV5-1
d_gene: NA
CDR3aa: CASSPYSGWGTDTQYF
CDR3nt: TGCGCCAGCAGCCCCTATAGCGGTTGGGGCACAGATACGCAGTATTTT

j_gene: TRBJ2-5
abundance: NA
v_gene: TRBV9
d_gene: NA
CDR3aa: CASSVDPGGGETQYF
CDR3nt: TGTGCCAGCAGCGTAGACCCCGGTGGTGGGGAGACCCAGTACTTC

j_gene: TRBJ2-5
abundance: few
v_gene: TRBV5-1
d_gene: NA
CDR3aa: CASSFAYQETQYF
CDR3nt: TGCGCCAGCAGCTTTGCGTACCAAGAGACCCAGTACTTC

j_gene: TRBJ2-3
abundance: NA
v_gene: TRBV27
d_gene: TRBD2
CDR3aa: CASSRLAGGTDTQYF
CDR3nt: TGTGCCAGCAGCAGACTAGCGGGAGGGACAGATACGCAGTATTTT

j_gene: TRBJ1-1
abundance: few
v_gene: TRBV11-2
d_gene: NA
CDR3aa: CASHKFETVGRTEAFF
CDR3nt: TGTGCCAGCCATAAATTTGAAACGGTGGGACGGACTGAAGCTTTCTTT

j_gene: TRBJ2-7
abundance: few
v_gene: TRBV6-6
d_gene: TRBD2
CDR3aa: CASRRTSGSGYEQYF
CDR3nt: TGTGCCAGCAGACGGACTAGCGGGAGTGGATACGAGCAGTACTTC

j_gene: TRBJ2-2
abundance: NA
v_gene: TRBV4-3
d_gene: TRBD1
CDR3aa: CASATGDTGELFF
CDR3nt: TGCGCCAGCGCCACAGGGGACACCGGGGAGCTGTTTTTT

j_gene: TRBJ2-3
abundance: few
v_gene: TRBV5-1
d_gene: NA
CDR3aa: CASSLIWTGADTQYF
CDR3nt: TGCGCCAGCAGCTTGATTTGGACGGGAGCAGATACGCAGTATTTT

j_gene: TRBJ2-6
abundance: few
v_gene: TRBV7-9
d_gene: NA
CDR3aa: CASSSARADYSGANVLTF
CDR3nt: TGTGCCAGCAGCAGCGCCAGGGCCGACTACTCTGGGGCCAACGTCCTGACTTTC